This T cell receptor (beta chain) was observed in a study of cytomegalovirus exposure and HLA in healthy donors. PCR used 60 Vbeta primers and 13 Jbeta primers. The data were produced by immunoSEQ multiplex PCR, yet TCRdb's version contains in-frame clones alone and is incomplete. The table includes under 150,000 clones, roughly 88% detected once. Germline V gives CDR1 SGHRS, CDR2 YFSETQ. This CDR3 comprises 16 residues. V was clipped by 4 bases and J by 4 bases; unmatched bases: 11. This clonotype originated in a boy aged 10-17 years in good health and CMV-seronegative. Material for sequencing was PBMCs. The chain recombines TRBV5-1 with TRBJ1-2, with 9 bases identical to TRBD1. The CDR3 protein is CASSGTGPFESYGYTF. Here the CDR3 DNA reads TGCGCCAGCAGCGGGACAGGGCCCTTCGAAAGCTATGGCTACACCTTC.